A single sample gave rise to the 15 T cell receptor beta chains below, sequenced in a study of blood T cell repertoires in COVID-19 (dated by TCRdb to 2020 to 2021). Libraries were built with the immunoSEQ multiplex PCR assay. Sourced from immuneACCESS, this table was stored by TCRdb with only in-frame sequences that have V and J called. A share of the clones is absent; for the studies checked, an unresolved V gene accounts for under half, and the remainder has no known explanation. The sample has a few hundred thousand clones on record, around 87% of them singletons. The ten largest clones add up to approximately 5.3% of the sample. Sequenced: peripheral blood. These receptors were obtained from a woman aged 55-69 years with COVID-19, enrolled during active disease.

V is TRBV5-1 and J is TRBJ1-6, with TRBD1 matching 8 bases. Germline lookup yields CDR1 SGHRS and CDR2 YFSETQ. The CDR3 has 15 residues. Losses at the gene ends were 5 bases for V and 8 bases for J; bases not matched to a gene: 9. CDR3 nucleotides: TGCGCCAGCAGACCCCTAACAGGGGGTGATTCACCCCTCCACTTT. Protein product: CASRPLTGGDSPLHF.

The CDR3 sequence is CASSTIQTQYF. As DNA, the CDR3 is TGTGCCAGCAGTACAATTCAGACCCAGTACTTC. The chain carries TRBV6-5 and TRBJ2-5; D gene uncertain. V lost 5 bases to trimming and J lost 6 bases, with 7 bases between them. The CDR3 covers 11 residues. The V gene's germline CDR1 is MNHEY and CDR2 SVGAGI.

The chain joins TRBV18 to TRBJ2-1; 14 nucleotides agree with TRBD2. The trim removed 0 bases at V and 6 bases at J, leaving 4 bases unmatched. This CDR3 spans 17 amino acids. Germline CDR1 reads KGHSH; CDR2 reads LQKENI. This CDR3 reads CASSPPGTSGSSNEQFF. DNA for the CDR3: TGTGCCAGCTCACCACCGGGGACTAGCGGGAGTAGCAATGAGCAGTTCTTC.

V gene TRBV6-7 combines with J gene TRBJ1-2; 10 nucleotides align to TRBD1. TRBV6-7 is filed as an ORF, its function uncertain. J gave up 7 bases and V 4 bases, and 12 bases lay outside the gene matches. This CDR3 has 16 amino acids. CDR3 region: CASSSFERGQGFGYTF. CDR3 nucleotides: TGTGCCAGCAGTTCCTTCGAGAGGGGACAGGGGTTTGGCTACACCTTC.

This clone was picked up a small number of times. The chain has TRBV19 and TRBJ1-5; maybe TRBD1 (5 bases). V lost 1 base and J 7 bases, leaving 14 bases between the germline ends. CDR1 LNHDA and CDR2 SQIVND come from the germline V gene (reference sequence). This CDR3 is built from 15 residues. As DNA, the CDR3 is TGTGCCAGTAGTATAGGTCGCAGGGAGGTACAGCCCCAGCATTTT. The encoded protein is CASSIGRREVQPQHF.

This chain uses TRBV19 with TRBJ2-2; D perhaps matches TRBD2 (5 bases). CDR3 length: 15 amino acids. Germline V gene data show CDR1 as LNHDA and CDR2 as SQIVND (reference sequence). V was trimmed by 3 bases and J by 1 base, leaving 9 bases between them. The CDR3 reads CASSIGGQNTGELFF. DNA of the CDR3: TGTGCCAGTAGTATCGGCGGGCAGAACACCGGGGAGCTGTTTTTT.

The rearrangement joins TRBV19 to TRBJ1-1; 8 nucleotides align to TRBD1. The V gene's germline CDR1 is LNHDA and CDR2 SQIVND (reference sequence). V lost 1 base to trimming and J lost 5 bases; unmatched junction nucleotides: 12. CDR3 length: 17 amino acids. The CDR3 sequence is CASSIVTQTGVGTEAFF. CDR3 nucleotide sequence: TGTGCCAGTAGTATAGTAACCCAGACAGGGGTCGGGACTGAAGCTTTCTTT.

CDR3 DNA: TGTGCCAGCTCACCCACAGGGATGTTCACTGAAGCTTTCTTT. Protein sequence: CASSPTGMFTEAFF. V and J are TRBV18 and TRBJ1-1; D perhaps matches TRBD1 (6 bases). The CDR3 extends over 14 amino acids. Deletions cut 3 bases from V and 4 bases from J, with 12 bases between. The germline CDR1 and CDR2 sequences are KGHSH and LQKENI.

The chain combines TRBV29-1 with TRBJ2-2, with TRBD1 as a possible D gene (5 bases). Trimming took off 3 bases at V and 2 bases at J, with 10 bases between the two ends. The germline V gene has CDR1 SQVTM and CDR2 ANQGSEA. This CDR3 is built from 14 residues. This chain's CDR3 is CSVDGQGNTGELFF. CDR3 nucleotide sequence: TGCAGCGTTGATGGGCAGGGCAACACCGGGGAGCTGTTTTTT.

The chain carries TRBV18 and TRBJ1-6, with unresolved D. Looked up from germline, CDR1 is KGHSH and CDR2 is LQKENI. V lost 5 bases and J lost 3, with 20 bases in between. This CDR3 is 18 amino acids long. CDR3 sequence (DNA): TGTGCCAGCTCATCCAGTGGAGGCAACTCAAACTATAATTCACCCCTCCACTTT. It is translated as CASSSSGGNSNYNSPLHF.

This sequence joins TRBV29-1 and TRBJ2-4; D ambiguous. CDR1 and CDR2 from the germline V gene are SQVTM and ANQGSEA. The length of the CDR3 is 17 residues. V was pared by 4 bases and J by 0 bases, with 19 bases between. The CDR3 protein is CSVVYGGDGLAKNIQYF. The CDR3 DNA reads TGCAGCGTTGTATACGGCGGAGATGGGTTAGCCAAAAACATTCAGTACTTC.

The chain carries TRBV6-4 and TRBJ2-2; TRBD1 matches 8 bases. The CDR3 sequence is 13 residues long. Per germline, CDR1 MRHNA and CDR2 SNTAGT. V lost 5 bases and J lost 10; bases outside the gene matches: 6. In DNA form, the CDR3 reads TGTGCCAGCAGTCGACAGGGGCAGCAGGAGCTGTTTTTT. Its protein is CASSRQGQQELFF.

The gene calls are TRBV7-8 and TRBJ1-2, with 9 bases that match TRBD1. The germline CDR1 and CDR2 sequences are SGHVS and FQNEAQ. Trimming took 1 base from V and 5 from J; bases not matched to a gene: 8. This CDR3 is built from 16 residues. CDR3 coding DNA: TGTGCCAGCAGCTTAGAACAGGGGGCGCTCGGATATGGCTACACCTTC. Its protein is CASSLEQGALGYGYTF.

Comments on this clone: Sequence at one end of the junction differs from germline and may be a read error. This chain uses TRBV5-1 with TRBJ2-7; the match to TRBD2 covers 9 bases. Germline V gene sequence: CDR1 SGHRS, CDR2 YFSETQ. This CDR3 has 16 residues. The CDR3 DNA is TGCGCCCGCAGCTTGGGTGGCGGGGGGGGTTCCTACGAGCAGTACTTC. This gives the protein CARSLGGGGGSYEQYF.

The V call is TRBV4-2, the J call TRBJ1-1; TRBD1 might be the D (5 bases). This CDR3 is built from 14 residues. Germline V gene data show CDR1 as LGHNA and CDR2 as YNFKEQ. Trimming took 5 bases from V and 1 from J, leaving 11 bases between them. The CDR3 bases are TGTGCCAGCAGCGAAGGGCAGGGGAACACTGAAGCTTTCTTT. This gives the protein CASSEGQGNTEAFF.